What follows describes a single TCR beta chain. Its specificity is not known. The source of the sample is a study of T cells in Graves' hyperthyroidism and ophthalmopathy. Whole-study findings and limits: Within blood appeared most thyroid clonotypes that had expanded above 0.001. Progression to ophthalmopathy was predicted a median of approximately 6.4 months early.

TCR beta CDR3 regions were amplified from RNA. TCR CDR3 regions were first amplified by RT-PCR with HTBI primers. Via MiXCR, TCRdb re-called the multiplex PCR reads, giving one row per CDR3 protein. The table lists hundreds of thousands of distinct CDR3 sequences, 46% of them singletons. The authors deemed Graves' hyperthyroidism stable absent ophthalmopathy progression within 18 months. Recently diagnosed hyperthyroidism of less than 2 months' duration affected patients aged 18 to 65. CDR1 and CDR2 from the germline V gene are SNHLY and FYNNEI. This CDR3 contains 11 residues. Trimming pared 11 bases from V and 7 bases from J, leaving 12 bases between.

Sequenced input: peripheral blood or thyroid tissue (not recorded which). The clonotype originates from a woman aged 18-29 years with Graves' hyperthyroidism. This chain joins TRBV2 and TRBJ1-5, with D maybe TRBD1 (5 bases). CDR3 bases: TGTGCCCAGGGCGGAGGGCAGCCCCAGCATTTT. Its translation: CAQGGGQPQHF.